These 14 T cell receptor beta chains were sequenced from one sample in a study of T cells in Graves' hyperthyroidism and ophthalmopathy (dated by TCRdb to the late 2010s). The library was generated by multiplex PCR. TCRdb shows the sequencer as Illumina HiSeq 2000. Amplification of TCR beta CDR3 regions was carried out from RNA transcripts. A first-round RT-PCR of the TCR CDR3 used the HTBI primer set with the Qiagen OneStep RT-PCR kit. TCRdb trimmed the raw reads at Q25, called clones with MiXCR and kept productive beta chains. Records with the same CDR3 protein are collapsed into one entry carrying the most frequent genes and DNA. The sample table records approximately 710,000 distinct CDR3 sequences; 17% of these occur just once. The ten largest clones add up to about 14% of the sample. Sequenced sample: blood. These receptors were obtained from a man aged 45-65 years with Graves' hyperthyroidism.

This clonotype was seen at least ten times. V gene TRBV28 combines with J gene TRBJ2-1, with 8 bases lining up with TRBD2. The CDR3 is 19 amino acids. V gave up 2 bases and J gave up 6 bases; unmatched junction bases: 18. Germline V gene sequence: CDR1 MDHEN, CDR2 SYDVKM. In nucleotides, the CDR3 is TGTGCCAGCAGTTTAAACCTCATCACGGAGCGGGAGAAGGCCAATGAGCAGTTCTTC. Protein product: CASSLNLITEREKANEQFF.

This chain joins TRBV30 and TRBJ1-2; D is undetermined. Germline V CDR1 and CDR2: GTSNPN, SVGIG (reference sequence). V was cut by 0 bases and J by 1 base, with 9 bases left in between. The CDR3 is 14 residues long. CDR3 sequence reads: CAWSVPGVNYGYTF. The DNA for the CDR3 is TGTGCCTGGAGTGTACCGGGAGTTAACTATGGCTACACCTTC.

This clonotype was seen many times. The V and J genes are TRBV28 and TRBJ1-6, with TRBD1 matching over 7 bases. Trimming removed 1 base from V and 9 bases from J; junction bases left unmatched: 6. The CDR3 runs 15 residues. Per germline, CDR1 MDHEN and CDR2 SYDVKM. CDR3 coding DNA: TGTGCCAGCAGTTTATCAGAGGGGGCGAGTTCACCCCTCCACTTT. It specifies CASSLSEGASSPLHF.

The chain combines TRBV3-1 with TRBJ2-3, with D possibly being TRBD1 or TRBD2 (5 bases each). The CDR3 runs to 15 residues. Trimming removed 0 bases at V and 6 bases at J, with 13 bases between. Per germline, CDR1 LGHDT and CDR2 YNNKEL (reference sequence). CDR3 sequence (DNA): TGTGCCAGCAGCCAAGATCGGGGTTGGGGGGATACGCAGTATTTT. Encoded protein: CASSQDRGWGDTQYF.

This clonotype was picked up many times. The V and J genes are TRBV6-1 and TRBJ2-5, with D possibly being TRBD1 (6 bases). CDR1 is MNHNS, CDR2 SASEGT, per germline. V lost 2 bases and J 2 bases, leaving 21 bases between the germline ends. CDR3 length: 18 residues. CDR3 nucleotide sequence: TGTGCCAGCAGTGAATTGCCAGGGGCCAAACCTCTTCAAGAGACCCAGTACTTC. This codes for CASSELPGAKPLQETQYF.

The table lists this clonotype with many counts. The chain combines TRBV29-1 with TRBJ2-3, with TRBD2 matching 7 bases. This CDR3 is built from 14 residues. The J segment lost 4 bases and the V segment lost 5 bases, leaving 9 bases of the junction unmatched. CDR1 and CDR2 (germline): SQVTM, ANQGSEA. CDR3 protein: CSVSGGSMADTQYF. DNA for the CDR3: TGCAGCGTTAGTGGCGGGAGTATGGCAGATACGCAGTATTTT.

This clonotype was seen many times. The rearrangement joins TRBV28 to TRBJ2-7, with 10 bases fitting TRBD2. Per the germline V gene, CDR1 is MDHEN and CDR2 is SYDVKM. Trimming took 3 bases from V and 3 from J; bases not matched to a gene: 5. This CDR3 has 15 amino acids. The CDR3 reads CASSLASGGLYEQYF. The CDR3 DNA reads as TGTGCCAGCAGTTTGGCTAGCGGGGGCCTCTACGAGCAGTACTTC. The full variable domain, its missing parts supplied by reference TRBV28 and TRBJ2-7, is DVKVTQSSRYLVKRTGEKVFLECVQDMDHENMFWYRQDPGLGLRLIYFSYDVKMKEKGDIPEGYSVSREKKERFSLILESASTNQTSMYLCASSLASGGLYEQYFGPGTRLTVT.

On this clonotype itself: This sequence may be a read error, since a much larger clone differs from it by one base. The J gene is TRBJ1-2, the V gene TRBV28, with 10 bases matching TRBD1. The CDR3 has 13 residues. The trim removed 6 bases at V and 4 bases at J, leaving 2 bases unmatched. Germline V gene sequence: CDR1 MDHEN, CDR2 SYDVKM. CDR3 in amino acids: CASRTGGSYGYTF. The DNA for the CDR3 is TGTGCCAGCAGGACAGGGGGCAGCTATGGCTACACCTTC.

The chain couples TRBV13 to TRBJ1-4; D uncertain. The CDR3 runs 14 residues. The V end lost 4 bases, the J end lost 5 bases, and 11 bases lay between the germline ends. Germline lookup yields CDR1 PRHDT and CDR2 FYEKMQ (reference sequence). The CDR3 sequence: CASSWKRRNEKLFF. In DNA form, the CDR3 reads TGTGCCAGCAGCTGGAAACGGAGAAATGAAAAACTGTTTTTT.

This clonotype was counted a few times. The chain employs TRBV6-1 and TRBJ2-1, with 8 nucleotides matching TRBD2. CDR3 length: 17 amino acids. Germline CDR1 MNHNS, CDR2 SASEGT. V shed 5 bases, J shed 6 bases, and the junction held 15 bases outside the gene matches. The CDR3 protein is CASSWGGNGRAINEQFF. The CDR3 DNA follows: TGTGCCAGCAGTTGGGGCGGAAACGGGAGGGCCATCAATGAGCAGTTCTTC.

The CDR3 sequence: CATGLVTFNEQFF. The DNA for the CDR3 is TGTGCGACGGGACTAGTCACTTTCAATGAGCAGTTCTTC. The chain links TRBV12-3 or TRBV12-4 to TRBJ2-1; TRBD2 matches 8 bases. This CDR3 has 13 residues.

This clonotype was seen many times. The genes are TRBV28 and TRBJ2-6; D unclear. V was trimmed by 6 bases and J by 0 bases, leaving 21 bases between them. CDR1 MDHEN and CDR2 SYDVKM come from the germline V gene. The CDR3 extends over 19 amino acids. CDR3 amino acids: CASSLSLTAHASGANVLTF. The CDR3 nucleotides read TGTGCCAGCAGCCTAAGTCTTACGGCCCACGCCTCTGGGGCCAACGTCCTGACTTTC.

This clonotype was seen ten or more times. The rearrangement uses TRBV28 and TRBJ1-1; possibly TRBD1 for D (5 bases). Germline V gene sequence: CDR1 MDHEN, CDR2 SYDVKM. Trimming removed 6 bases at V and 3 bases at J, with 11 bases between. This CDR3 is built from 13 residues. The CDR3 DNA sequence: TGTGCCAGCAGGGTTACAGGAGACACTGAAGCTTTCTTT. This sequence encodes CASRVTGDTEAFF.

This clonotype was seen at least ten times. The CDR3 loop reads CSASDRVGSYEQYF. CDR3 bases: TGCAGTGCTTCGGACAGGGTTGGTTCCTACGAGCAGTACTTC. This sequence joins TRBV20-1 and TRBJ2-7; 8 nucleotides line up with TRBD1. The CDR3 length is 14 residues. The V gene end was trimmed by 5 bases and the J gene end by 1 base; junction bases not matched to a gene: 7. Germline V gives CDR1 DFQATT, CDR2 SNEGSKA (reference sequence).